This T cell receptor beta chain was found in a study of shared clonotypes between healthy human individuals. J gave up 9 bases and V 4 bases, and 14 bases lay outside the gene matches. The germline V gene has CDR1 SGHDN and CDR2 FVKESK. The CDR3 totals 16 residues. TCRdb's copy holds only in-frame clones and misses some; the assay was immunoSEQ multiplex PCR. This repertoire shows roughly 810,000 clones, about 97% found once; its top ten account for less than 0.25%. Only CD45RO-negative cells positively selected for CCR7 counted as naive CD8 cells, so terminally differentiated effector memory CD45RA+ cells were excluded.

The V call is TRBV14, the J call TRBJ2-1, with 8 bases fitting TRBD2. The sequenced material came from naive CD8+ T cells sorted from blood. This clonotype was sampled from a man aged 25 to 40 in good health. The CDR3: CASSPRGSGSMTEQFF. In nucleotides, the CDR3 is TGTGCCAGCAGCCCCCGGGGGAGCGGGAGTATGACTGAGCAGTTCTTC.